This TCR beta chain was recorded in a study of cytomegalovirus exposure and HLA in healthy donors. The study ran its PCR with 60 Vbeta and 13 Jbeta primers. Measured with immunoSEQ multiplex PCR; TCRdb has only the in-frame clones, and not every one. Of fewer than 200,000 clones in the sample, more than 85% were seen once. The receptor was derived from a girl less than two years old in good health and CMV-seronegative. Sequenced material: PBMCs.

CDR3 residues: CASSQDSLAGGDEQYF. The CDR3 nucleotides are TGCGCCAGCAGCCAAGATAGTCTAGCGGGAGGTGACGAGCAGTACTTC. The rearrangement links TRBV4-1 to TRBJ2-5; 11 positions match TRBD2. The DNA matches TRBJ2-7 better at its end, which makes the J call doubtful. The CDR3 covers 16 residues. Germline CDR1 and CDR2: MGHRA and YSYEKL.